This TCR beta chain came from a study of cytomegalovirus exposure and HLA in healthy donors. Between the trimmed V and J ends, which lost 8 bases and 5 bases, there was a span of 12 bases. This CDR3 region has 12 residues. In germline, CDR1 is LNHDA, CDR2 SQIVND (reference sequence). Notes on this clone: Its target is unknown.

The study's findings and limits: A later analysis linked a missense DCLRE1C variant to TCR beta V- and J-gene trimming.

A multiplex PCR was run with 60 Vbeta primers and 13 Jbeta primers. Some clones are missing from TCRdb's copy, which holds only in-frame ones; the method was immunoSEQ multiplex PCR. The listing records more than 130,000 clones. Sequenced material: PBMCs. The gene calls are TRBV19 and TRBJ1-1, with D perhaps matching TRBD1 (6 bases). The TCR sequence derives from a man between 35 and 55 years old in good health and CMV-seronegative. This chain's CDR3 is CASQGFVTEAFF. In nucleotides, the CDR3 is TGTGCCAGTCAGGGGTTTGTGACTGAAGCTTTCTTT.